These 5 T cell receptor beta chains were sequenced from one sample in a study of OX40 agonist ivuxolimab in advanced cancers. The table came from immunoSEQ multiplex PCR; TCRdb's copy has only in-frame clones and leaves some out. The data show about 68,000 clones, approximately 91% seen once. The material was CD4+ or CD8+ T cells sorted from blood, obtained in a trial of the OX40 agonist ivuxolimab. The receptors here all came from an adult with an advanced solid tumor such as melanoma, head and neck, liver or kidney cancer.

This chain joins TRBV28 and TRBJ2-7, with no clear D. CDR1 and CDR2 from the germline V gene are MDHEN and SYDVKM. The CDR3 is 14 residues long. V was shortened by 1 base and J by 3 bases, with 10 bases between the two germline ends. The CDR3 sequence: CASSLLPEHYEQYF. The DNA for the CDR3 is TGTGCCAGCAGTTTATTGCCGGAACACTACGAGCAGTACTTC.

The J gene is TRBJ2-7, the V gene TRBV28; 7 bases are a match to TRBD2. The V gene's germline CDR1 is MDHEN and CDR2 SYDVKM. This CDR3 has 15 amino acids. The V and J ends lost 5 bases and 3 bases, in that order; junction bases with no gene match: 10. The CDR3 sequence: CASSPVREGRYEQYF. DNA for the CDR3: TGTGCCAGCAGTCCCGTTAGGGAGGGGCGCTACGAGCAGTACTTC.

This clone was counted a single time. This chain uses TRBV13 with TRBJ1-1; a possible D gene is TRBD1 (5 bases). CDR3 size: 14 residues. Trimming shortened V by 6 bases and J by 1 base, and 12 bases separated the two germline ends. Germline lookup yields CDR1 PRHDT and CDR2 FYEKMQ (reference sequence). In DNA form, the CDR3 reads TGTGCCAGCAGAACCGGACATAGGAACACTGAAGCTTTCTTT. Its translation is CASRTGHRNTEAFF.

The gene calls are TRBV6-5 and TRBJ1-5; TRBD1 agrees at 9 bases. The CDR3 spans 15 residues. The germline V gene encodes CDR1 MNHEY and CDR2 SVGAGI. With 6 bases clipped from V and 6 bases from J, the junction kept 9 bases outside the gene matches. The DNA for the CDR3 is TGTGCCAGCAGCTCGGGACAGGGCGGAGGTCAGCCCCAGCATTTT. Translating it yields CASSSGQGGGQPQHF.

The chain combines TRBV7-3 with TRBJ1-1; D is ambiguous. CDR3 length: 13 amino acids. The V gene lost 8 bases and the J gene lost 1 base, with 11 bases spanning the gap. The germline V gene encodes CDR1 SGHTA and CDR2 FQGTGA. CDR3 nucleotides: TGTGCCAGCTCAGGTCACCCGAACACTGAAGCTTTCTTT. It is translated as CASSGHPNTEAFF.